This TCR beta chain derives from a study of blood T cell repertoires in COVID-19. Study-wide background: The samples span acute and convalescent COVID-19 from the United States, Italy and Spain.

The CDR3 has 18 residues. Looked up from germline, CDR1 is SGHAT and CDR2 is FQNNGV. The germline V and J ends were trimmed by 5 bases and 2 bases, with 19 bases remaining between them. As originally analysed: For nucleated cells, counts were estimated from reference gene primer amplification. The repertoire was sequenced with immunoSEQ multiplex PCR; TCRdb's copy has only in-frame clones and lacks some. That table supplies the V and J calls and clone size; D and trimming were determined from the DNA. This sample carries tens of thousands of clones, under 90% of them seen once, and the ten largest clones take over 9%.

The source is a human donor in a cohort sampled during active COVID-19. This chain links TRBV11-2 with TRBJ2-6; possible D gene TRBD2, 6 bases. Sequenced sample: peripheral blood. CDR3 DNA sequence: TGTGCCAGCAGCCCCCGTCATCAGGGACTCACTGGGGCCAACGTCCTGACTTTC. This translates into CASSPRHQGLTGANVLTF.